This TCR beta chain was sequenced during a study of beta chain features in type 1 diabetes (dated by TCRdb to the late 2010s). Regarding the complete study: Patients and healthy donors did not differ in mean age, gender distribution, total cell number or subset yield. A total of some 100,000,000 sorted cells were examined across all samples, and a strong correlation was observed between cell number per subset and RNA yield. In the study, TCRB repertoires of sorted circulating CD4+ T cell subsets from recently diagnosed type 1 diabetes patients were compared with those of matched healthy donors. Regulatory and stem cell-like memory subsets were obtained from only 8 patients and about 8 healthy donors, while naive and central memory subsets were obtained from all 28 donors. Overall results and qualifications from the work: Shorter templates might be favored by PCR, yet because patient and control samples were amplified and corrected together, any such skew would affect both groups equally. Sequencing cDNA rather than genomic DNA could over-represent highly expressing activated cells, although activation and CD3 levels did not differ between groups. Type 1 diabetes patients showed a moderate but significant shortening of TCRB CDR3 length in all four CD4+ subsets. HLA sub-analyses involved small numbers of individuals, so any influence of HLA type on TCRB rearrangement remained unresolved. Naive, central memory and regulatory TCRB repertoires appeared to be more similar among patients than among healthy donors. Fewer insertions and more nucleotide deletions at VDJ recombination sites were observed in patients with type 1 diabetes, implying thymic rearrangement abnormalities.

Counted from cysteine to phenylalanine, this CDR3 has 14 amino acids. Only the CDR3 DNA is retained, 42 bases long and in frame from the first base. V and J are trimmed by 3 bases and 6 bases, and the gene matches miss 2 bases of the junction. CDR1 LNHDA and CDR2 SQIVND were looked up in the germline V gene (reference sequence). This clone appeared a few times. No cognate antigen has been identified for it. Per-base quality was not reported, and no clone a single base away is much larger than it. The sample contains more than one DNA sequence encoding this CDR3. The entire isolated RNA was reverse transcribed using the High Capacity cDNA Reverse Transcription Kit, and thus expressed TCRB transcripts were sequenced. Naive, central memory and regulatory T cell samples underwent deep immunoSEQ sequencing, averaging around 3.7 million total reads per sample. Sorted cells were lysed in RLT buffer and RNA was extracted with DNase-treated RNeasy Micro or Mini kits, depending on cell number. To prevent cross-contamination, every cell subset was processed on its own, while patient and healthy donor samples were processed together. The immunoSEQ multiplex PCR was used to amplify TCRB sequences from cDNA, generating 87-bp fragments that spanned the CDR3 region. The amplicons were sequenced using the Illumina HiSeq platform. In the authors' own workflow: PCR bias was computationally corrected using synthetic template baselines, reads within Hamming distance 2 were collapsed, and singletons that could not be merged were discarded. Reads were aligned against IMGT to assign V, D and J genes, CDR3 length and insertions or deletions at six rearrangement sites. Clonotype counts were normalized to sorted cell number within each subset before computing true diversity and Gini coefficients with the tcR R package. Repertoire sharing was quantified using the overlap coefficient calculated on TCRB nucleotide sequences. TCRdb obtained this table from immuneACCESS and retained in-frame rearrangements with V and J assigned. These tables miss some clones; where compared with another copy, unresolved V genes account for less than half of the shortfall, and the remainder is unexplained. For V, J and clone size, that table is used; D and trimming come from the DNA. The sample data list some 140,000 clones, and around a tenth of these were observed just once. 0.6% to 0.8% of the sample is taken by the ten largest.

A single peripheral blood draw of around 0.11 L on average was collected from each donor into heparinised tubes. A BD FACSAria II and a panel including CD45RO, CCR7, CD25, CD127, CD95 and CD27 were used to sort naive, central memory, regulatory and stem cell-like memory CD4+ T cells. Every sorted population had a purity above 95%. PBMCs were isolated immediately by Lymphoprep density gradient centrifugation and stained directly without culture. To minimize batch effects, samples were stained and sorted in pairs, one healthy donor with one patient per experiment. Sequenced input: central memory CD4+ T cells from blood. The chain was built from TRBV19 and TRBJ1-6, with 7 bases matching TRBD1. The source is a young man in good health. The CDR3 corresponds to CASSIGQVNSPLHF. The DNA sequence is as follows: TGTGCCAGTAGTATCGGACAGGTTAATTCACCCCTCCACTTT.